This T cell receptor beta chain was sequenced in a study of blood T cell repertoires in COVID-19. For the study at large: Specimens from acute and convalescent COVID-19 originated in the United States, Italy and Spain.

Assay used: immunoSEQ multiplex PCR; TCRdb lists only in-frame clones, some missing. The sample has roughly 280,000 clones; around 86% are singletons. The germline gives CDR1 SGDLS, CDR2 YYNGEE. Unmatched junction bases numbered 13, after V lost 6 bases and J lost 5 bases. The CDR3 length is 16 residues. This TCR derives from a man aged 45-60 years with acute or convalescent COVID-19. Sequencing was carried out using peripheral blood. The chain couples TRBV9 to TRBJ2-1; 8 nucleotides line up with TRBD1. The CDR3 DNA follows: TGTGCCAGCACCCCTAGAGGGGACAGGCTTGACAATGAGCAGTTCTTC. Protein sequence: CASTPRGDRLDNEQFF.